The clone carrying this T cell receptor (beta chain) was detected only a few times. The CDR3 is made up of 13 amino acids. The ends were cut back, 6 bases at V and 8 bases at J, with 15 bases in the middle. Germline V gives CDR1 MNHEY, CDR2 SVGAGI. One entry per CDR3 protein results from TCRdb running MiXCR on the 5' RACE reads. Of over 90,000 distinct CDR3 sequences listed, over 8.5% are singletons. These data come from a study of spatial heterogeneity in lung cancer. Regarding time point: sample taken at primary tumor resection. Whole RNA from tumor, nontumor lung or frozen PBMC was sequenced unsorted.

The chain has TRBV6-5 and TRBJ2-3; D might be TRBD1 (6 bases). Here the sequenced sample was PBMCs, taken at surgery. The source is a male donor with early-stage non-small cell lung cancer. Here the CDR3 reads CASRRTDGVTQYF. The CDR3 DNA is TGTGCCAGCAGGCGGACAGATGGAGTTACGCAGTATTTT.